The clone carrying this T cell receptor beta chain was detected a few times. Its target is not known. The CDR3 sequence is 15 residues long. The ends were cut back, 1 base at V and 0 bases at J, with 12 bases in the middle. Germline V gene lookup returns CDR1 DFQATT and CDR2 SNEGSKA (reference sequence). These data belong to a study of T-cell reconstitution after alpha-beta-depleted transplantation in children. Study results and limitations: Newly generated T cells supplied most T-cell counts and diversity one year post-transplant. Reportedly, roughly two months post-transplant, alpha-beta T cells arose from several hundred expanded graft clones.

Library preparation (for TCRbeta) was performed with unique molecular identifiers. TCRdb recomputed calls from the PCR reads with MiXCR, one row per CDR3 protein. The sample has about 590,000 distinct CDR3 sequences, 13% seen once. This material consisted of PBMCs, mostly from graft donor cells, taken 360 days after TCRalphabeta/CD19-depleted stem cell transplant. The receptor's source is a male patient younger than 18 who had a stem cell transplant for acute myeloid leukemia, so the T cells may come from the graft donor. The V call is TRBV20-1, the J call TRBJ2-5; D unclear. The DNA of the CDR3 is TGCAGTGCTAGAGCCGGGCGGAGCTACCAAGAGACCCAGTACTTC. Protein product: CSARAGRSYQETQYF.